This TCR beta chain was profiled in a study of OX40 agonist ivuxolimab in advanced cancers. Study-level information: Clinicians treated patients with ivuxolimab, an agonistic anti-OX40 (CD134) antibody. General study points: The study observed clonal expansion of CD4+ and CD8+ blood T cells by week 6 at 0.1 to 3.0 mg/kg. Relative to CD4+, CD8+ T cells held more expanded clones on average.

Trimming pared 6 bases from V and 3 bases from J, leaving 15 bases between. This CDR3 has 15 amino acids. Germline V gene sequence: CDR1 LNHDA, CDR2 SQIVND (reference sequence). On this clone: Its antigen is not known.

With baseline, cycle 4 day 1, and cycle 7 day 1 as timepoints, blood was sampled. Produced via immunoSEQ multiplex PCR; TCRdb's table is partial and in-frame only. The repertoire holds tens of thousands of clones, with around 83% as singletons. The rearrangement links TRBV19 to TRBJ1-5, with a possible D match to TRBD1 (5 bases). The source material was CD4+ or CD8+ T cells sorted from blood, sampled in a trial of the OX40 agonist ivuxolimab. This clonotype was sampled from an adult with an advanced solid tumor such as melanoma, head and neck, liver or kidney cancer. The CDR3: CASSLPGLLNQPQHF. For the CDR3, the DNA is TGTGCCAGTAGCTTACCGGGACTTCTCAATCAGCCCCAGCATTTT.